The clone carrying this T cell receptor beta chain was seen at least ten times. The target antigen is unknown. The time point is: pre-sensitization, week 0. The treatment: therapeutic diphenylcyclopropenone sensitization with weekly scalp DPC. Every patch test was put on after a blood sample was taken. This sample was taken from a study of human T cells and chemical hapten exposure. About the study: Patients had diphenylcyclopropenone applied to the scalp weekly throughout the approximately 25-week study. Study-wide points: PT1 expanded TCR counts and patch test score correlated positively.

Germline trimming cut 2 bases from V and 6 bases from J; bases unmatched to any gene: 8. The CDR3 is 16 amino acids. The germline gives CDR1 SGHTA, CDR2 FQGNSA. How the authors handled the data: Sample TCR totals centred on a median of around 96,000, ranging roughly 20,000 to 750,000. TCRdb reanalysed the RACE reads using MiXCR and keeps one entry per CDR3 protein. The V and J calls reflect TCRdb's pipeline rather than the authors' work. Of 300,000 to 450,000 distinct CDR3 sequences in the sample, roughly 5.3% are singletons; the top ten hold roughly 2.6%. This TCR was recovered from a woman aged 45-60 years with alopecia areata. Some clones in this sample may be carry-over from other donors' samples. The V and J genes are TRBV7-2 and TRBJ2-3; 10 bases fit TRBD2. The material sequenced was whole blood, taken in connection with sensitization to the hapten diphenylcyclopropenone (DPC). The CDR3 reads CASSLSVAGGEDTQYF. As DNA, the CDR3 is TGTGCCAGCAGCTTATCGGTAGCGGGAGGTGAGGATACGCAGTATTTT. Looking up the rest from reference TRBV7-2 and TRBJ2-3 gives the full variable domain: GAGVSQSPSNKVTEKGKDVELRCDPISGHTALYWYRQSLGQGLEFLIYFQGNSAPDKSGLPSDRFSAERTGGSVSTLTIQRTQQEDSAVYLCASSLSVAGGEDTQYFGPGTRLTVL.